This T cell receptor (beta chain) was observed in a study of pediatric ulcerative colitis. Study observations and caveats: Some T cells in rectal biopsies may come from blood, especially with overt colitis.

During colonoscopy, one to two rectal pinch biopsies were collected. A single count supports this clone. Its specificity is not known. Profiled with immunoSEQ multiplex PCR; TCRdb holds only in-frame clones, not every one. The repertoire has approximately 17,000 clones, approximately 80% of them found once; the top ten carry around 7.6%. The clonotype comes from a boy between 5 and 17 years old who was a control in a study of pediatric ulcerative colitis. The sequenced material came from gut tissue.

CDR3 region: CATKGTGLSGELFF. The CDR3, as DNA: TGTGCCACCAAAGGGACAGGGTTGAGCGGGGAGCTGTTTTTT. The V gene is TRBV15, the J gene TRBJ2-2; 9 nucleotides match TRBD1. The CDR3 runs to 14 residues. V lost 7 bases, J lost 7 bases, and 7 bases stayed unmatched. Germline V gene sequence: CDR1 LNHNV, CDR2 YYDKDF (reference sequence). Full variable domain (remainder filled in from reference TRBV15 and TRBJ2-2): DAMVIQNPRYQVTQFGKPVTLSCSQTLNHNVMYWYQQKSSQAPKLLFHYYDKDFNNEADTPDNFQSRRPNTSFCFLDIRSPGLGDTAMYLCATKGTGLSGELFFGEGSRLTVL.